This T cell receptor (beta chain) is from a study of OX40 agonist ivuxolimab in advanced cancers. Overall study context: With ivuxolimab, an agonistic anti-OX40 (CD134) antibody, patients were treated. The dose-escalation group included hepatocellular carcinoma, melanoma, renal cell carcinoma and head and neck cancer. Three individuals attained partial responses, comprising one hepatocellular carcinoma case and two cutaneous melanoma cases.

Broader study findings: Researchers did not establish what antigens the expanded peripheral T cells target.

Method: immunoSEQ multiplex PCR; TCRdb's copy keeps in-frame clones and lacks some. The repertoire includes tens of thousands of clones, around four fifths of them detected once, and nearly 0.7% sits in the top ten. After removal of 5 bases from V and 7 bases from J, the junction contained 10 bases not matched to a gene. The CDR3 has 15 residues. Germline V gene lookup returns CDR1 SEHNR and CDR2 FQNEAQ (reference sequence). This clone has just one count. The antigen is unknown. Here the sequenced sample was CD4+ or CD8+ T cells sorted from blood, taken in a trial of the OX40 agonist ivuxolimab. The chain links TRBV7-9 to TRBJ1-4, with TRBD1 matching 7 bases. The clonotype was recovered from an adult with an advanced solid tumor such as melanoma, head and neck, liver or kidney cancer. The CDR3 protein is CASSRDSRGVEKLFF. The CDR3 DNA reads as TGTGCCAGCAGCAGGGACAGCCGGGGGGTTGAAAAACTGTTTTTT.